The rows below give T cell receptor beta chains drawn from one sample of a study of cytomegalovirus exposure and HLA in healthy donors. Repertoires were generated with immunoSEQ multiplex PCR, while TCRdb's copy carries only in-frame clones and drops some. The sample has 50,000 to 70,000 clones; approximately 80% are singletons. Sample: PBMCs. The receptors were sampled from a female donor in good health and CMV-seronegative. The CDR3 runs from the conserved cysteine through the conserved F or W. Fields, in order: J gene, CDR3 length, clone size, D gene, V gene, CDR3 DNA, CDR3 protein. The D gene is left open where the match is weak. A clone size is listed for some rows: how often the clone was seen (once, few, many), or a class if it is expanded.

J: TRBJ2-3; length: 12; size: -; D: TRBD2; V: TRBV28; DNA: TGTGCCAGCAGTTATAGAGCGGGAACGCAGTATTTT; CDR3: CASSYRAGTQYF
J: TRBJ2-2; length: 16; size: few; D: TRBD2; V: TRBV28; DNA: TGTGCCAGCAGTTTAACAGCGGGGGGACGTGCTCGGGAGCTGTTTTTT; CDR3: CASSLTAGGRARELFF
J: TRBJ2-1; length: 19; size: -; D: TRBD2; V: TRBV6-8; DNA: TGTGCCAGCAGCGATAAAGTGCGGGAGGCCAATTCATCCTACAATGAGCAGTTCTTC; CDR3: CASSDKVREANSSYNEQFF
J: TRBJ1-1; length: 14; size: -; D: TRBD1; V: TRBV7-9; DNA: TGTGCCAGCATCAAGACAGGGGGTATTACTGAAGCTTTCTTT; CDR3: CASIKTGGITEAFF
J: TRBJ2-3; length: 15; size: -; D: -; V: TRBV7-2; DNA: TGTGCCAGCAGCTCCCAGACTAGTTGGGGGGATACGCAGTATTTT; CDR3: CASSSQTSWGDTQYF
J: TRBJ1-5; length: 15; size: -; D: -; V: TRBV5-1; DNA: TGCGCCAGCAGCTTGGGGGGGGAGGCAAATCAGCCCCAGCATTTT; CDR3: CASSLGGEANQPQHF
J: TRBJ2-3; length: 14; size: -; D: -; V: TRBV5-1; DNA: TGCGCCAGCAGCGATGGCGGAGCCACAGATACGCAGTATTTT; CDR3: CASSDGGATDTQYF
J: TRBJ1-6; length: 14; size: -; D: -; V: TRBV6-1; DNA: TGTGCCAGCCAGGGAATTCGGGTTAATTCACCCCTCCACTTT; CDR3: CASQGIRVNSPLHF
J: TRBJ2-6; length: 16; size: once; D: TRBD1; V: TRBV5-1; DNA: TGCGCCAGCAGCCCGGGACAGAACTCTGGGGCCAACGTCCTGACTTTC; CDR3: CASSPGQNSGANVLTF
J: TRBJ1-2; length: 13; size: -; D: -; V: TRBV27; DNA: TGTGCCAGCAGCCCTTCACCCGCGTATGGCTACACCTTC; CDR3: CASSPSPAYGYTF
J: TRBJ2-1; length: 16; size: -; D: TRBD2; V: TRBV29-1; DNA: TGCAGCGTCGACAATAGAGCGGGGGGCTCCTACAATGAGCAGTTCTTC; CDR3: CSVDNRAGGSYNEQFF
J: TRBJ1-6; length: 15; size: -; D: TRBD1; V: TRBV5-1; DNA: TGCGCCAGCAGCCGTATGGGACAGGAGAATTCACCCCTCCACTTT; CDR3: CASSRMGQENSPLHF
J: TRBJ2-7; length: 15; size: -; D: TRBD1; V: TRBV19; DNA: TGTGCCAGTAGTATGAGGGGGACAGGGGGCGACGAGCAGTACTTC; CDR3: CASSMRGTGGDEQYF
J: TRBJ2-5; length: 12; size: few; D: -; V: TRBV19; DNA: TGTGCCAGTAGTGCCACAGGAGAGACCCAGTACTTC; CDR3: CASSATGETQYF
J: TRBJ1-2; length: 15; size: -; D: -; V: TRBV5-1; DNA: TGCGCCAGCAGCTTGGAGGGGACAAGTAACTATGGCTACACCTTC; CDR3: CASSLEGTSNYGYTF
J: TRBJ2-1; length: 17; size: -; D: -; V: TRBV27; DNA: TGTGCCAGCAGTTGGCAGTTTGGGAGCGGAGATGACAATGAGCAGTTCTTC; CDR3: CASSWQFGSGDDNEQFF
J: TRBJ1-1; length: 15; size: -; D: TRBD1; V: TRBV5-1; DNA: TGCGCCAGCAGCTTGGCGTCAGGGGGCTACACTGAAGCTTTCTTT; CDR3: CASSLASGGYTEAFF
J: TRBJ1-2; length: 14; size: -; D: TRBD1; V: TRBV9; DNA: TGTGCCAGCAGCGTCCGACAGGGGGTTTATGGCTACACCTTC; CDR3: CASSVRQGVYGYTF
J: TRBJ2-2; length: 16; size: -; D: TRBD2; V: TRBV28; DNA: TGTGCCAGCACCCGGGGGGTAGGACGCCGCACCGGGGAGCTGTTTTTT; CDR3: CASTRGVGRRTGELFF
J: TRBJ1-4; length: 12; size: -; D: -; V: TRBV29-1; DNA: TGCAGCGTTCGGGGAGTGAATGAAAAACTGTTTTTT; CDR3: CSVRGVNEKLFF
J: TRBJ2-1; length: 11; size: -; D: -; V: TRBV20-1; DNA: TGCAGTGCTAATTACAGGGATGAGCAGTTCTTC; CDR3: CSANYRDEQFF
J: TRBJ1-2; length: 15; size: -; D: TRBD1; V: TRBV25-1; DNA: TGTGCCAGCAGTGAATCCCAACAGGGGGCTAGTGGCTACACCTTC; CDR3: CASSESQQGASGYTF
J: TRBJ1-2; length: 14; size: -; D: -; V: TRBV9; DNA: TGTGCCAGCAGCGTACCGCGACAGGACTATGGCTACACCTTC; CDR3: CASSVPRQDYGYTF
J: TRBJ1-2; length: 12; size: -; D: TRBD1; V: TRBV30; DNA: TGTGCCTGCGCGACAGGGACCTATGGCTACACCTTC; CDR3: CACATGTYGYTF
J: TRBJ2-7; length: 15; size: -; D: -; V: TRBV6-4; DNA: TGTGCCAGCAGTGACGTCCGACTGAGCTCCTACGAGCAGTACTTC; CDR3: CASSDVRLSSYEQYF
J: TRBJ1-1; length: 16; size: -; D: -; V: TRBV7-9; DNA: TGTGCCAGCAGCTGGGGGACGGGGGGAAGGAGCACTGAAGCTTTCTTT; CDR3: CASSWGTGGRSTEAFF
J: TRBJ2-7; length: 14; size: few; D: -; V: TRBV9; DNA: TGTGCCAGCAGCCCTACCGGGACACAATACGAGCAGTACTTC; CDR3: CASSPTGTQYEQYF
J: TRBJ2-7; length: 14; size: few; D: TRBD1; V: TRBV5-1; DNA: TGCGCCAGCAGCGCAGGACAGGGGGCACACGAGCAGTACTTC; CDR3: CASSAGQGAHEQYF
J: TRBJ1-2; length: 17; size: -; D: -; V: TRBV7-9; DNA: TGTGCCAGCAGCTCCTCTGGAAGTCGGGGACTACCTTATGGCTACACCTTC; CDR3: CASSSSGSRGLPYGYTF
J: TRBJ2-1; length: 15; size: -; D: TRBD1; V: TRBV28; DNA: TGTGCCAGCAGCCTTACAGGGGAGTCCTACAATGAGCAGTTCTTC; CDR3: CASSLTGESYNEQFF
J: TRBJ1-5; length: 14; size: -; D: -; V: TRBV6-1; DNA: TGTGCCAGCAGTGAACAGGGTGGGAATCAGCCCCAGCATTTT; CDR3: CASSEQGGNQPQHF
J: TRBJ1-1; length: 13; size: -; D: TRBD1; V: TRBV27; DNA: TGTGCCAGCAGTAAAACAGGGGGCACTGAAGCTTTCTTT; CDR3: CASSKTGGTEAFF
J: TRBJ2-3; length: 14; size: -; D: -; V: TRBV2; DNA: TGTGCCAGCACCATTAGGACTAGCACAGATACGCAGTATTTT; CDR3: CASTIRTSTDTQYF
J: TRBJ1-1; length: 13; size: few; D: -; V: TRBV7-9; DNA: TGTGCCAGCAGCTTATTGTCGAGCACTGAAGCTTTCTTT; CDR3: CASSLLSSTEAFF
J: TRBJ2-7; length: 15; size: -; D: TRBD1; V: TRBV28; DNA: TGTGCCAGCAGTTTGCCACAGGGGGTCTCCTACGAGCAGTACTTC; CDR3: CASSLPQGVSYEQYF
J: TRBJ2-5; length: 13; size: -; D: TRBD2; V: TRBV7-2; DNA: TGTGCCAGCAGCACGGGGGGGGAAGAGACCCAGTACTTC; CDR3: CASSTGGEETQYF
J: TRBJ2-3; length: 12; size: few; D: -; V: TRBV2; DNA: TGTGCCAGCTTCGAAACGGGGGATACGCAGTATTTT; CDR3: CASFETGDTQYF
J: TRBJ2-7; length: 13; size: -; D: -; V: TRBV28; DNA: TGTGCCACCACCGGGACTCCCACCTACGAGCAGTACTTC; CDR3: CATTGTPTYEQYF
J: TRBJ2-5; length: 13; size: -; D: -; V: TRBV6-5; DNA: TGTGCCAGCAGGTCCCCCGGGCAAGAGACCCAGTACTTC; CDR3: CASRSPGQETQYF
J: TRBJ2-3; length: 15; size: few; D: TRBD2; V: TRBV5-4; DNA: TGTGCCAGCAGCTTTCCGGCGGGGGGGCAAGATACGCAGTATTTT; CDR3: CASSFPAGGQDTQYF
J: TRBJ2-1; length: 17; size: -; D: TRBD2; V: TRBV5-4; DNA: TGTGCCAGCAGCTCCGGGACTAGCGGGAGAGCCGTCCGGGAGCAGTTCTTC; CDR3: CASSSGTSGRAVREQFF
J: TRBJ1-2; length: 16; size: -; D: -; V: TRBV7-9; DNA: TGTGCCAGCAGCTTAGGGGATGACAGCAGGGGACCTGGCTACACCTTC; CDR3: CASSLGDDSRGPGYTF
J: TRBJ2-1; length: 15; size: -; D: TRBD2; V: TRBV5-1; DNA: TGCGCCAGCAGCTTGGATCTAGCGGGAGGGGGTGCGCAGTTCTTC; CDR3: CASSLDLAGGGAQFF
J: TRBJ2-7; length: 15; size: -; D: TRBD1; V: TRBV29-1; DNA: TGCAGCGTTGAGACCGGACAGGGGGCGGGGTACGAGCAGTACTTC; CDR3: CSVETGQGAGYEQYF
J: TRBJ2-7; length: 14; size: few; D: TRBD1; V: TRBV5-1; DNA: TGCGCCAGCAGCACAGGACAGGGGCCCTACGAGCAGTACTTC; CDR3: CASSTGQGPYEQYF
J: TRBJ1-2; length: 17; size: -; D: -; V: TRBV7-6; DNA: TGTGCCAGCAGCCCCGCCCTCACCGGGGGGGCGAACTATGGCTACACCTTC; CDR3: CASSPALTGGANYGYTF
J: TRBJ2-3; length: 14; size: -; D: TRBD2; V: TRBV7-8; DNA: TGTGCCAGCAGCCTCACATGGGGGGGAGATACGCAGTATTTT; CDR3: CASSLTWGGDTQYF
J: TRBJ1-2; length: 17; size: few; D: TRBD1; V: TRBV5-1; DNA: TGCGCCAGCAGCCTGCAACAGGGGGCGGATGGGGGTGGAGGCTACACCTTC; CDR3: CASSLQQGADGGGGYTF
J: TRBJ1-3; length: 17; size: -; D: -; V: TRBV10-3; DNA: TGTGCCATCAGTGATTCCCCGGGCGGGAGCTCTGGAAACACCATATATTTT; CDR3: CAISDSPGGSSGNTIYF
J: TRBJ2-2; length: 16; size: -; D: -; V: TRBV6-6; DNA: TGTGCCAGCATTAAAACGAGGATAGCAGACACCGGGGAGCTGTTTTTT; CDR3: CASIKTRIADTGELFF
J: TRBJ2-3; length: 16; size: -; D: TRBD2; V: TRBV27; DNA: TGTGCCAGCAGTATGAGCGGGGGACTTAGCACAGATACGCAGTATTTT; CDR3: CASSMSGGLSTDTQYF
J: TRBJ2-3; length: 14; size: -; D: -; V: TRBV5-8; DNA: TGTGCCAGCAGCCCTGGAATAGCGGTAGATACGCAGTATTTT; CDR3: CASSPGIAVDTQYF
J: TRBJ2-5; length: 17; size: -; D: -; V: TRBV9; DNA: TGTGCCAGCAGCGCAGATGGGGGCCAGCTTCCGCAAGAGACCCAGTACTTC; CDR3: CASSADGGQLPQETQYF
J: TRBJ2-2; length: 17; size: -; D: -; V: TRBV30; DNA: TGTGCCTGGAGTATCCCCACCAGGGTGTTGGACACCGGGGAGCTGTTTTTT; CDR3: CAWSIPTRVLDTGELFF
J: TRBJ2-7; length: 16; size: -; D: -; V: TRBV28; DNA: TGTGCCAGCAGTCCCGGTGATTGGACAGCCTCCTACGAGCAGTACTTC; CDR3: CASSPGDWTASYEQYF